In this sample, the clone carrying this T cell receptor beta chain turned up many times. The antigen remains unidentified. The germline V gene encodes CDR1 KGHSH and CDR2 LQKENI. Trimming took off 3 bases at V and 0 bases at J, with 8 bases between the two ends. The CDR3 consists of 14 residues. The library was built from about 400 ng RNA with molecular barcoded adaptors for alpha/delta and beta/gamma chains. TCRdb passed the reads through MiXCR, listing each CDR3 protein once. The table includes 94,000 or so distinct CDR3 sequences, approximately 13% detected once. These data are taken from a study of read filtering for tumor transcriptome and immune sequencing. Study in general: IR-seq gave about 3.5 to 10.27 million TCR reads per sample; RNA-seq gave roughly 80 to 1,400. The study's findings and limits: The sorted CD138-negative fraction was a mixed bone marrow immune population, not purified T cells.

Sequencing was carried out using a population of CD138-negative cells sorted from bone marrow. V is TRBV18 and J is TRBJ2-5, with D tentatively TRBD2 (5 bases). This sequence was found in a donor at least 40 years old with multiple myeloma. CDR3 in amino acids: CASSPDLYQETQYF. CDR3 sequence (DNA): TGTGCCAGCTCACCGGACTTGTACCAAGAGACCCAGTACTTC.